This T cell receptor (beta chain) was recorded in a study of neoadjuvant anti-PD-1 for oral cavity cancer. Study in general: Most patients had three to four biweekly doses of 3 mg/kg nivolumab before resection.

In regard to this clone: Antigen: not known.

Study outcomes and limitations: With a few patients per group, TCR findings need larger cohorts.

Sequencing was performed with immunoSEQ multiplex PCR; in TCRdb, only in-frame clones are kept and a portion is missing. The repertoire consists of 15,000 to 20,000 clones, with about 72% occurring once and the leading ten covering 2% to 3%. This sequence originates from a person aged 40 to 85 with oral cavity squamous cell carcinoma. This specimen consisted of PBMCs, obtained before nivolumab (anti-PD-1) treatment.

CDR3 residues: CASIREWATGELFF. The CDR3 DNA is TGTGCCAGCATACGAGAGTGGGCAACCGGGGAGCTGTTTTTT. The V call is TRBV6-1, the J call TRBJ2-2, with D uncertain. Germline CDR1 is MNHNS and CDR2 is SASEGT. The CDR3 consists of 14 residues. Trimming pared 7 bases from V and 5 bases from J, leaving 14 bases between.